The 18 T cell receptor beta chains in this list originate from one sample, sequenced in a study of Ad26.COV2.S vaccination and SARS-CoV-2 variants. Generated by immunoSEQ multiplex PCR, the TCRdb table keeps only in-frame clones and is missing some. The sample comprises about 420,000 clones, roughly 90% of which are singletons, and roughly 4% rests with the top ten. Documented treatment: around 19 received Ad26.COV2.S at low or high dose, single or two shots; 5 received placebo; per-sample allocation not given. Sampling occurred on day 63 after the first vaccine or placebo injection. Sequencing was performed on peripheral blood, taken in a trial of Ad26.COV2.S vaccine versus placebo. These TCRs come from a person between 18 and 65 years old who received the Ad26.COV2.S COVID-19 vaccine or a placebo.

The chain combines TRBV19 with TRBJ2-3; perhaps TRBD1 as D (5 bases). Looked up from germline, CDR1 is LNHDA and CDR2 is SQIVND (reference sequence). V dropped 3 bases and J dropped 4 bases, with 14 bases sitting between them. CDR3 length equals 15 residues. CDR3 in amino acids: CASSIQGVWADTQYF. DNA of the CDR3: TGTGCCAGTAGTATTCAAGGGGTGTGGGCAGATACGCAGTATTTT.

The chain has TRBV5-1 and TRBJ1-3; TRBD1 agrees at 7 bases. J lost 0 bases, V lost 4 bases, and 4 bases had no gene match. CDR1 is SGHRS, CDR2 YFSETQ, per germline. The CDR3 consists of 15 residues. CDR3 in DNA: TGCGCCAGCAGCGGGAGACAGGGCTCTGGAAACACCATATATTTT. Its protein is CASSGRQGSGNTIYF.

CDR3 sequence: CASSQENLAGRETQYF. DNA for the CDR3: TGCGCCAGCAGCCAAGAAAACTTGGCGGGTAGAGAGACCCAGTACTTC. The chain couples TRBV4-3 to TRBJ2-5, with a tentative D call TRBD2 (5 bases). Trimming shortened V by 0 bases and J by 4 bases, and 15 bases separated the two germline ends. The length of the CDR3 is 16 residues. In germline, CDR1 is LGHNA, CDR2 YSLEER.

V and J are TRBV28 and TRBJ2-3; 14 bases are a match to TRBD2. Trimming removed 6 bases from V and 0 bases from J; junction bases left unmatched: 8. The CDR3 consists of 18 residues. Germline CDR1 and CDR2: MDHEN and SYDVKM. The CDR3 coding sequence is TGTGCCAGCAGCTCCGGGACTAGCGGGGGAAGAAGCACAGATACGCAGTATTTT. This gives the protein CASSSGTSGGRSTDTQYF.

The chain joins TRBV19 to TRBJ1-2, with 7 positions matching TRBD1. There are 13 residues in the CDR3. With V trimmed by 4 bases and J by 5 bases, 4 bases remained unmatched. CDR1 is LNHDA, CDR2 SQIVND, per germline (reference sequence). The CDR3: CASSRGQKYGYTF. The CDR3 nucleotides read TGTGCCAGTAGTAGGGGACAGAAATATGGCTACACCTTC. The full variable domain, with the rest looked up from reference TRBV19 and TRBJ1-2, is DGGITQSPKYLFRKEGQNVTLSCEQNLNHDAMYWYRQDPGQGLRLIYYSQIVNDFQKGDIAEGYSVSREKKESFPLTVTSAQKNPTAFYLCASSRGQKYGYTFGSGTRLTVV.

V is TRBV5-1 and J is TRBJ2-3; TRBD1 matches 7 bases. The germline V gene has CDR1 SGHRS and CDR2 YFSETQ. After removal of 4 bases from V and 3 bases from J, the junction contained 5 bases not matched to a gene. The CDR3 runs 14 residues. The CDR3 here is CASSPGTDTDTQYF. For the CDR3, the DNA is TGCGCCAGCAGCCCCGGGACAGATACAGATACGCAGTATTTT.

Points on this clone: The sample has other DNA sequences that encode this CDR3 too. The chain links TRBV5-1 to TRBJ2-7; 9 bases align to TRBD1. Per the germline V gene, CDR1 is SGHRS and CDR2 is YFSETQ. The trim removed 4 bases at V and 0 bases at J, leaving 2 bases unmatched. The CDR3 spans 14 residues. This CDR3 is CASSPGQGSYEQYF. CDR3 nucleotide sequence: TGCGCCAGCAGCCCGGGACAGGGCTCCTACGAGCAGTACTTC.

The chain's CDR3 is CASSPQGNYGYTF. CDR3 coding DNA: TGTGCCAGTAGCCCACAGGGAAACTATGGCTACACCTTC. The V call is TRBV19, the J call TRBJ1-2; possibly TRBD1 for D (6 bases). The V end lost 6 bases, the J end lost 2 bases, and 10 bases lay between the germline ends. This CDR3 spans 13 amino acids. Germline CDR1 LNHDA, CDR2 SQIVND (reference sequence). Full variable domain (rest looked up from reference TRBV19 and TRBJ1-2): DGGITQSPKYLFRKEGQNVTLSCEQNLNHDAMYWYRQDPGQGLRLIYYSQIVNDFQKGDIAEGYSVSREKKESFPLTVTSAQKNPTAFYLCASSPQGNYGYTFGSGTRLTVV.

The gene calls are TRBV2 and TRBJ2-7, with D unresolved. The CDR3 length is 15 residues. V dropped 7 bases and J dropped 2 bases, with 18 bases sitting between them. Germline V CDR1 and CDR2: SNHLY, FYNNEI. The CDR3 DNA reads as TGTGCCAGCACCTTCGCCGGCCGGCTAACCTACGAGCAGTACTTC. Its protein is CASTFAGRLTYEQYF.

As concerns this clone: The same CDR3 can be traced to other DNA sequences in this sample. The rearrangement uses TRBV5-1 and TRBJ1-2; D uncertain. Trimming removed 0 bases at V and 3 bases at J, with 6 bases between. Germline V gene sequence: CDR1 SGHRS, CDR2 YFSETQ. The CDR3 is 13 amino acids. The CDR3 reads CASSLASDYGYTF. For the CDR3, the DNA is TGCGCCAGCAGCTTGGCTTCGGACTATGGCTACACCTTC. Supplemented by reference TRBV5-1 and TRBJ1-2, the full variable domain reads KAGVTQTPRYLIKTRGQQVTLSCSPISGHRSVSWYQQTPGQGLQFLFEYFSETQRNKGNFPGRFSGRQFSNSRSEMNVSTLELGDSALYLCASSLASDYGYTFGSGTRLTVV.

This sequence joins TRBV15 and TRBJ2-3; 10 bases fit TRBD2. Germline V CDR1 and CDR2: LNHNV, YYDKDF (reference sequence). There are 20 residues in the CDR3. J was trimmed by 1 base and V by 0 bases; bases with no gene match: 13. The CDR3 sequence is CATSRDSVKAGGDGTDTQYF. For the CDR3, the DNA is TGTGCCACCAGCAGAGATTCGGTGAAAGCGGGGGGGGACGGCACAGATACGCAGTATTTT. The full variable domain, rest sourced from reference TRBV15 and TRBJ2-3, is DAMVIQNPRYQVTQFGKPVTLSCSQTLNHNVMYWYQQKSSQAPKLLFHYYDKDFNNEADTPDNFQSRRPNTSFCFLDIRSPGLGDTAMYLCATSRDSVKAGGDGTDTQYFGPGTRLTVL.

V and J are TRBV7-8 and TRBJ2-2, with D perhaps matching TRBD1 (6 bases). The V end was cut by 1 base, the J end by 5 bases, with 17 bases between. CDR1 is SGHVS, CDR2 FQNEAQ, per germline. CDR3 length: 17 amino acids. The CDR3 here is CASSLGKQGPGTGELFF. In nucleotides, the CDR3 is TGTGCCAGCAGCTTAGGGAAACAGGGCCCAGGGACCGGGGAGCTGTTTTTT.

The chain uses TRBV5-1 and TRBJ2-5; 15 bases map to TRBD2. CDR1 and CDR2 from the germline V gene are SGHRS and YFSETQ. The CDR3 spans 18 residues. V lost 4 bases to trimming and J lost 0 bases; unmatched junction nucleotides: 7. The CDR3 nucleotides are TGCGCCAGCAGCCTGGGACTAGCGGGGGGATTTTACCAAGAGACCCAGTACTTC. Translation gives CASSLGLAGGFYQETQYF.

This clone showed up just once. This CDR3 is CASSRELAEQQETQYF. CDR3 nucleotides: TGCGCCAGCAGCCGAGAACTAGCTGAACAACAAGAGACCCAGTACTTC. The chain employs TRBV4-3 and TRBJ2-5; D may be TRBD2 (6 bases). V shed 4 bases and J shed 2 bases, with 17 bases lying between them. The CDR3 covers 16 residues. Germline V gene lookup returns CDR1 LGHNA and CDR2 YSLEER.

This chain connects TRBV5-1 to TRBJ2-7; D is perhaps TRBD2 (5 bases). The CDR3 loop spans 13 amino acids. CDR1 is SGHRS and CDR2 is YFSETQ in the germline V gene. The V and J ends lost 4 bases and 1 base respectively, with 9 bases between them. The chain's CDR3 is CASSLRESYEQYF. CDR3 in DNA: TGCGCCAGCAGCCTGAGGGAATCCTACGAGCAGTACTTC.

CDR3: CASTINPGTGYTF. CDR3 DNA sequence: TGTGCCAGCACCATTAACCCCGGGACAGGTTACACCTTC. The chain recombines TRBV9 with TRBJ1-2, with TRBD1 matching 8 bases. CDR1 and CDR2 (germline): SGDLS, YYNGEE. The CDR3 loop spans 13 amino acids. V shed 6 bases, J shed 11 bases, and the junction held 12 bases outside the gene matches.

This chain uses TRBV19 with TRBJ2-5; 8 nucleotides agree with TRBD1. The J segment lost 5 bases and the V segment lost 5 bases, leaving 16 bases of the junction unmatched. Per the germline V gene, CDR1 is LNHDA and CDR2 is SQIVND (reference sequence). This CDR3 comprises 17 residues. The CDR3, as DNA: TGTGCCAGTAGTCCCCGGACAGGGATTCCTCGGCGCGAGACCCAGTACTTC. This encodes CASSPRTGIPRRETQYF.

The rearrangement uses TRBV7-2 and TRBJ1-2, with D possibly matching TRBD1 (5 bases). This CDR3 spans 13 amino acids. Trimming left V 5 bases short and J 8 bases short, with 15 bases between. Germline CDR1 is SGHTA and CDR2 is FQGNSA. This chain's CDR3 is CASSPQGWQGYTF. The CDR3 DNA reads TGTGCCAGCAGCCCCCAGGGATGGCAGGGCTACACCTTC.